The next 28 T cell receptor beta chains were all read from a single sample in a study of T cell responses to AZD1222 COVID-19 vaccine. Sequencing was performed with immunoSEQ multiplex PCR; in TCRdb, only in-frame clones are kept and a portion is missing. This table has about 140,000 clones, approximately 90% appearing once. The specimen was peripheral blood, collected on day 0 of AZD1222 vaccination. These receptors all come from an adult in good health.

V is TRBV4-1 and J is TRBJ2-5, with 10 bases matching TRBD2. This CDR3 spans 17 amino acids. Germline values: CDR1 MGHRA, CDR2 YSYEKL. After removal of 1 base from V and 4 bases from J, the junction contained 9 bases not matched to a gene. The CDR3 protein is CASSQGSSGRASETQYF. The CDR3 nucleotides read TGCGCCAGCAGCCAAGGCTCCAGCGGGAGGGCCTCAGAGACCCAGTACTTC.

The chain links TRBV18 to TRBJ2-2, with D tentatively TRBD2 (5 bases). Germline values: CDR1 KGHSH, CDR2 LQKENI. Deletions cut 0 bases from V and 7 bases from J, with 9 bases between. The CDR3 has 14 amino acids. The CDR3 bases are TGTGCCAGCTCACCACCGGGAGCCCTCGGGGAGCTGTTTTTT. Its translation is CASSPPGALGELFF.

This chain uses TRBV7-9 with TRBJ2-1; 14 bases are shared with TRBD2. Germline lookup yields CDR1 SEHNR and CDR2 FQNEAQ (reference sequence). V lost 5 bases to trimming and J lost 7 bases; unmatched junction nucleotides: 7. This CDR3 is 16 amino acids long. CDR3 protein: CASSPRTSGRYNEQFF. The CDR3 DNA sequence: TGTGCCAGCAGCCCGCGGACTAGCGGGAGGTATAATGAGCAGTTCTTC.

The V and J genes are TRBV5-6 and TRBJ1-2; D is undetermined. The CDR3 spans 14 residues. Germline V gene sequence: CDR1 SGHDT, CDR2 YYEEEE. Trimming took off 0 bases at V and 1 base at J, with 7 bases between the two ends. The chain's CDR3 is CASSLDRNNYGYTF. The CDR3 DNA follows: TGTGCCAGCAGCTTGGACAGAAATAACTATGGCTACACCTTC.

J is TRBJ2-1 and V is TRBV4-2, with D perhaps given as TRBD1 or TRBD2 (5 bases each). The CDR3 is 14 amino acids. V lost 0 bases, J lost 9 bases, and 12 bases lay in between. CDR1 LGHNA and CDR2 YNFKEQ come from the germline V gene. Here the CDR3 DNA reads TGTGCCAGCAGCCAAGATCGGGGCTTGGCTGAGCAGTTCTTC. Translated: CASSQDRGLAEQFF.

The gene calls are TRBV5-4 and TRBJ1-1; 8 nucleotides match TRBD1. Germline V gene sequence: CDR1 SGHNT, CDR2 YYREEE (reference sequence). Germline trimming cut 5 bases from V and 1 base from J; bases unmatched to any gene: 4. This CDR3 comprises 14 residues. The CDR3 sequence is CASRPGTGNTEAFF. In nucleotides, the CDR3 is TGTGCCAGCAGACCCGGGACAGGGAACACTGAAGCTTTCTTT.

The chain links TRBV3-1 (or the pseudogene TRBV3-2) to TRBJ1-4; D gene ambiguous. The CDR3 extends over 14 amino acids. The germline V gene encodes CDR1 LGHDT and CDR2 YNNKEL (reference sequence). Trimming took off 2 bases at V and 3 bases at J, with 7 bases between the two ends. CDR3 nucleotides: TGTGCCAGCAGCCAATCCCCAGCTAATGAAAAACTGTTTTTT. It codes for CASSQSPANEKLFF.

The V gene is TRBV6-5, the J gene TRBJ2-7; D not resolved. Germline CDR1 MNHEY, CDR2 SVGAGI. V shed 5 bases and J shed 3 bases, with 17 bases lying between them. The CDR3 has 15 amino acids. The CDR3 here is CASSPSDGSFYEQYF. DNA of the CDR3: TGTGCCAGCAGTCCGTCGGACGGTTCATTCTACGAGCAGTACTTC.

The chain carries TRBV25-1 and TRBJ2-7; 9 nucleotides line up with TRBD1. Unmatched junction bases numbered 0, after V lost 3 bases and J lost 0 bases. Germline-derived CDR1 and CDR2 are MGHDK and SYGVNS. The CDR3 is made up of 14 amino acids. CDR3 sequence (DNA): TGTGCCAGCAGTGAGGGACAGGGCTCCTACGAGCAGTACTTC. Protein sequence: CASSEGQGSYEQYF.

The genes are TRBV9 and TRBJ2-5, with 8 bases matching TRBD2. This CDR3 has 14 amino acids. Germline CDR1 reads SGDLS; CDR2 reads YYNGEE. The V and J ends lost 4 bases and 2 bases, in that order; junction bases with no gene match: 4. This CDR3 is CASSTGLGQETQYF. The CDR3 nucleotides are TGTGCCAGCAGCACGGGACTAGGTCAAGAGACCCAGTACTTC.

The chain recombines TRBV6-5 with TRBJ1-2; a possible D gene is TRBD1 (5 bases). The CDR3 consists of 14 residues. With 10 bases removed from V and 2 bases from J, the gap between germline ends came to 17 bases. Germline V gene lookup returns CDR1 MNHEY and CDR2 SVGAGI. The DNA for the CDR3 is TGTGCCATCTCTTCTGGGGGAGCGAACTATGGCTACACCTTC. Translating it yields CAISSGGANYGYTF.

This CDR3 is CASKLGTSYNEQFF. The CDR3 nucleotides are TGTGCCAGTAAATTGGGGACCTCCTACAATGAGCAGTTCTTC. The chain uses TRBV19 and TRBJ2-1; D possibly matches TRBD1 or TRBD2 (5 bases each). The CDR3 totals 14 residues. The V and J ends lost 7 bases and 0 bases respectively, with 10 bases between them. The germline gives CDR1 LNHDA, CDR2 SQIVND (reference sequence).

The chain has TRBV9 and TRBJ2-7; 7 nucleotides match TRBD1. Germline lookup yields CDR1 SGDLS and CDR2 YYNGEE. The CDR3 runs to 14 residues. After removal of 3 bases from V and 3 bases from J, the junction contained 6 bases not matched to a gene. The CDR3 nucleotides are TGTGCCAGCAGCGAAACGGGACAGAACTACGAGCAGTACTTC. Translating gives CASSETGQNYEQYF.

The gene calls are TRBV24-1 and TRBJ1-5; perhaps TRBD1 as D (5 bases). The germline V gene encodes CDR1 KGHDR and CDR2 SFDVKD. The CDR3 loop spans 15 amino acids. The CDR3 DNA follows: TGTGCTACACGTGGGGCGGGTGGTAGCAATCAGCCCCAGCATTTT. Its protein product is CATRGAGGSNQPQHF.

V and J are TRBV27 and TRBJ2-7; 9 positions match TRBD1. J gave up 4 bases and V 6 bases, and 10 bases lay outside the gene matches. Germline values: CDR1 MNHEY, CDR2 SMNVEV (reference sequence). The CDR3 has 15 amino acids. The chain's CDR3 is CASRPTGTGSYEQYF. DNA of the CDR3: TGTGCCAGCAGGCCTACCGGGACAGGGTCTTACGAGCAGTACTTC.

The chain recombines TRBV6-5 with TRBJ1-5; D gene unclear. The CDR3 loop spans 15 amino acids. Per germline, CDR1 MNHEY and CDR2 SVGAGI. V lost 6 bases to trimming and J lost 0 bases, with 12 bases between them. The CDR3: CASRTGVHSNQPQHF. The CDR3, as DNA: TGTGCCAGCAGAACTGGGGTACATAGCAATCAGCCCCAGCATTTT.

This sequence joins TRBV5-1 and TRBJ1-2, with D hard to call. From germline, CDR1 is SGHRS and CDR2 YFSETQ. This CDR3 is 14 amino acids long. Trimming cost V 0 bases and J 4 bases, with 10 bases left between them. The CDR3 DNA follows: TGCGCCAGCAGCTTGGGGGAAGGGAGCTATGGCTACACCTTC. It specifies CASSLGEGSYGYTF. Using reference TRBV5-1 and TRBJ1-2 for the parts outside the CDR3, the full variable domain is KAGVTQTPRYLIKTRGQQVTLSCSPISGHRSVSWYQQTPGQGLQFLFEYFSETQRNKGNFPGRFSGRQFSNSRSEMNVSTLELGDSALYLCASSLGEGSYGYTFGSGTRLTVV.

The table lists this clone with a count of one. V gene TRBV4-3 combines with J gene TRBJ2-7; 11 nucleotides match TRBD2. Germline CDR1 is LGHNA and CDR2 is YSLEER. Trimming cost V 3 bases and J 3 bases; bases outside gene matches: 4. The CDR3 is made up of 15 amino acids. The CDR3 region is CASSQLGLAGYEQYF. DNA of the CDR3: TGCGCCAGCAGCCAGCTCGGACTAGCGGGCTACGAGCAGTACTTC.

The chain couples TRBV5-1 to TRBJ2-2; 9 positions match TRBD1. The CDR3 has 16 amino acids. Unmatched junction bases numbered 10, after V lost 7 bases and J lost 3 bases. Looked up from germline, CDR1 is SGHRS and CDR2 is YFSETQ. The CDR3 DNA reads TGCGCCAGCTTCGACCGGGACAGGGACTACACCGGGGAGCTGTTTTTT. Protein product: CASFDRDRDYTGELFF.

The chain is built from TRBV4-1 and TRBJ2-7; 7 bases match TRBD2. Germline assignment: CDR1 MGHRA and CDR2 YSYEKL. V lost 1 base, J lost 5 bases, and 2 bases stayed unmatched. The CDR3 length is 13 residues. The CDR3 spells CASSQVGGDEQYF. CDR3 DNA sequence: TGCGCCAGCAGCCAAGTGGGGGGGGACGAGCAGTACTTC.

The rearrangement links TRBV28 to TRBJ1-2, with D maybe TRBD1 (6 bases). The CDR3 is made up of 13 amino acids. Trimming stripped 2 bases from V and 6 bases from J, with 10 bases between. Germline loops: CDR1 MDHEN, CDR2 SYDVKM. This CDR3 reads CASSLTGSHGYTF. In DNA form, the CDR3 reads TGTGCCAGCAGTTTAACAGGGTCGCATGGCTACACCTTC.

The chain joins TRBV24-1 to TRBJ2-1; D perhaps matches TRBD2 (6 bases). The CDR3 is made up of 16 amino acids. Trimming removed 3 bases from V and 2 bases from J, with 13 bases in between. The germline CDR1 and CDR2 sequences are KGHDR and SFDVKD. This CDR3 reads CATSDTGTRTYNEQFF. The CDR3 nucleotides read TGTGCCACCAGTGATACCGGGACTCGAACCTACAATGAGCAGTTCTTC.

The genes are TRBV2 and TRBJ1-1, with TRBD1 matching over 7 bases. Looked up from germline, CDR1 is SNHLY and CDR2 is FYNNEI. CDR3 size: 11 residues. After removal of 3 bases from V and 11 bases from J, the junction contained 3 bases not matched to a gene. The CDR3 DNA reads as TGTGCCAGCAGTGACAGGGGGGGGGCTTTCTTT. It yields the protein CASSDRGGAFF.

The chain combines TRBV10-3 with TRBJ2-3, with 12 bases matching TRBD2. This CDR3 is built from 17 residues. CDR1 is ENHRY and CDR2 is SYGVKD in the germline V gene. Trimming at V came to 2 bases and at J to 5 bases, leaving 8 bases not matched to a gene. The CDR3 region is CAISEPGLAGGRDTQYF. The DNA for the CDR3 is TGTGCCATCAGTGAGCCCGGGCTAGCGGGAGGGAGAGATACGCAGTATTTT.

This rearrangement joins TRBV28 to TRBJ1-2; 8 bases align to TRBD1. Germline values: CDR1 MDHEN, CDR2 SYDVKM. CDR3 length equals 19 residues. V shed 4 bases and J 5 bases; nucleotides not matched to a gene: 21. The CDR3 DNA follows: TGTGCCAGCAGTTCCTCAGCATTTTGGGGGCAGGGGGCTGGATATGGCTACACCTTC. Its translation: CASSSSAFWGQGAGYGYTF.

The chain combines TRBV6-5 with TRBJ2-1; D gene ambiguous. The CDR3 sequence is 13 residues long. Germline CDR1 reads MNHEY; CDR2 reads SVGAGI. V lost 4 bases and J lost 5, with 9 bases in between. Written as DNA, the CDR3 is TGTGCCAGCAGTTTTGGACGAGACAATGAGCAGTTCTTC. It translates to CASSFGRDNEQFF.

The table lists this clone with a count of one. The rearrangement links TRBV6-2 or TRBV6-3 to TRBJ1-1, with 8 bases fitting TRBD1. The J segment lost 0 bases and the V segment lost 5 bases, leaving 8 bases of the junction unmatched. This CDR3 comprises 16 residues. Germline V gives CDR1 MNHEY, CDR2 SVGEGT. The CDR3 nucleotides are TGTGCCAGCAGTCCGACAGGGGCTCCCGTGAACACTGAAGCTTTCTTT. Its translation is CASSPTGAPVNTEAFF.

The chain recombines TRBV24-1 with TRBJ2-7; D gene unclear. In germline, CDR1 is KGHDR, CDR2 SFDVKD. This CDR3 comprises 14 residues. Trimming pared 0 bases from V and 2 bases from J, leaving 7 bases between. The CDR3 sequence is CATSDLQQPYEQYF. DNA of the CDR3: TGTGCCACCAGTGATTTGCAACAGCCCTACGAGCAGTACTTC.